These 14 T cell receptor beta chains were all obtained from the same sample, sequenced in a study of shared clonotypes between healthy human individuals (dated by TCRdb to 2018 to 2021). Library prep was done by the immunoSEQ multiplex PCR assay. The table comes from immuneACCESS by way of TCRdb, which keeps in-frame sequences with V and J called. Part of the clones is missing from these tables; in studies checked, under half for an unresolved V gene and the rest for unknown reasons. This sample is represented by about 1 million clones; more than 65% of them were singletons. Over 1.3% of the sample is taken by the ten largest. Sequencing input: memory CD4+ T cells sorted from blood. The cell subset or site label here, explained by the study, means: CD45RA-negative fraction. These receptors all stem from a man younger than 35 in good health.

This chain joins TRBV11-2 and TRBJ1-6; D not certain. The CDR3 extends over 15 amino acids. Per the germline V gene, CDR1 is SGHAT and CDR2 is FQNNGV. V lost 1 base to trimming and J lost 4 bases, with 8 bases between them. The CDR3 protein is CASSLAGAYNSPLHF. CDR3 bases: TGTGCCAGCAGCTTAGCCGGTGCATATAATTCACCCCTCCACTTT.

This chain joins TRBV10-2 and TRBJ2-7; no clear D. The CDR3 loop spans 11 amino acids. Trimming took 7 bases from V and 0 from J, leaving 4 bases between them. Germline V gene data show CDR1 as WSHSY and CDR2 as SAAADI. The CDR3 reads CASKGSYEQYF. The CDR3 region has the DNA TGCGCCAGCAAGGGCTCCTACGAGCAGTACTTC.

The rearrangement links TRBV28 to TRBJ1-1; the D gene is possibly TRBD1 (6 bases). V was trimmed by 7 bases and J by 11 bases, leaving 26 bases between them. Germline V CDR1 and CDR2: MDHEN, SYDVKM. The length of the CDR3 is 15 residues. CDR3 nucleotides: TGTGCCAGCATTCTAGTTGGGGGCCAGGCCGAAAGGGCTTTCTTT. Amino acid sequence: CASILVGGQAERAFF.

The J gene is TRBJ1-2, the V gene TRBV10-2; a weak D match, TRBD1 (5 bases). CDR1 WSHSY and CDR2 SAAADI come from the germline V gene. V dropped 5 bases and J dropped 8 bases, with 18 bases sitting between them. CDR3 size: 14 residues. In nucleotides, the CDR3 is TGCGCCAGCAGTCCAGGCGGGACTATAGGAGGCTACACCTTC. Protein: CASSPGGTIGGYTF.

The chain carries TRBV2 and TRBJ2-7; TRBD1 might be the D (5 bases). The CDR3 runs to 12 residues. Deletions cut 6 bases from V and 4 bases from J, with 10 bases between. CDR1 is SNHLY, CDR2 FYNNEI, per germline. This chain's CDR3 is CASRGDEYEQYF. Here the CDR3 DNA reads TGTGCCAGCAGAGGGGATGAGTACGAGCAGTACTTC.

A word on this clone: Since a much larger clone is just one base distant, this may be a read error. Other DNA sequences within the sample encode an identical CDR3. This rearrangement joins TRBV30 to TRBJ1-5; D is undetermined. CDR3 length equals 13 residues. Germline lookup yields CDR1 GTSNPN and CDR2 SVGIG (reference sequence). V lost 2 bases, J lost 0 bases, and 5 bases lay in between. The CDR3: CAWSRDSNQPQHF. As DNA, the CDR3 is TGTGCCTGGAGTAGAGATAGCAATCAGCCCCAGCATTTT.

This chain links TRBV29-1 with TRBJ2-7; 7 bases match TRBD1. The length of the CDR3 is 13 residues. The V and J ends lost 6 bases and 7 bases, in that order; junction bases with no gene match: 12. Germline lookup yields CDR1 SQVTM and CDR2 ANQGSEA. CDR3 DNA sequence: TGCAGCGTCGACCGACAGGGAATGGGGGAGCAGTACTTC. Translated, it gives CSVDRQGMGEQYF.

This chain links TRBV7-8 with TRBJ2-1; D is perhaps TRBD1 (6 bases). V dropped 2 bases and J dropped 5 bases, with 13 bases sitting between them. Germline assignment: CDR1 SGHVS and CDR2 FQNEAQ. The CDR3 sequence is 15 residues long. CDR3 sequence: CASSLRKGHNNEQFF. CDR3 nucleotides: TGTGCCAGCAGCTTACGAAAGGGACATAACAATGAGCAGTTCTTC.

The chain is built from TRBV5-6 and TRBJ1-5, with unresolved D. This CDR3 spans 14 amino acids. The V end was cut by 0 bases, the J end by 7 bases, with 11 bases between. In germline, CDR1 is SGHDT, CDR2 YYEEEE. CDR3 loop: CASSLAGRGQPQHF. The CDR3 coding sequence is TGTGCCAGCAGCTTGGCTGGGAGAGGGCAGCCCCAGCATTTT.

This clone turned up a few times. The rearrangement uses TRBV5-1 and TRBJ2-5; D gene ambiguous. V shed 4 bases and J shed 5 bases, with 15 bases lying between them. The CDR3 has 14 residues. Germline V gene lookup returns CDR1 SGHRS and CDR2 YFSETQ. The chain's CDR3 is CASSASQVRETQYF. DNA for the CDR3: TGCGCCAGCAGCGCCAGCCAGGTCCGGGAGACCCAGTACTTC.

As to this clone: This may be a read error: a much more frequent sequence differs by one nucleotide. In the same sample, other DNA sequences code for this CDR3. This chain uses TRBV5-1 with TRBJ2-2; no firm D call. The CDR3 covers 13 residues. The V end was cut by 1 base, the J end by 3 bases, with 4 bases between. Germline lookup yields CDR1 SGHRS and CDR2 YFSETQ. CDR3 protein: CASSLRDTGELFF. CDR3 coding DNA: TGCGCCAGCAGCTTGCGGGACACCGGGGAGCTGTTTTTT.

The chain links TRBV25-1 to TRBJ1-1; D remains ambiguous. Germline CDR1 is MGHDK and CDR2 is SYGVNS. The CDR3 totals 13 residues. V was trimmed by 4 bases and J by 6 bases, leaving 12 bases between them. The CDR3 region is CASSGLSGAEAFF. In DNA, the CDR3 is TGTGCCAGCAGTGGCCTCAGCGGGGCTGAAGCTTTCTTT.

The chain employs TRBV10-3 and TRBJ2-4, with 8 bases aligning to TRBD1. CDR1 is ENHRY, CDR2 SYGVKD, per germline. The CDR3 has 14 amino acids. The V and J ends lost 8 bases and 4 bases, in that order; junction bases with no gene match: 7. The CDR3 loop is CAIGERDRKNIQYF. The CDR3 region has the DNA TGTGCCATCGGGGAACGGGACAGGAAAAACATTCAGTACTTC.

The table lists this clone with a count of one. The CDR3 DNA reads TGCGCCAGCAGCATGACAGGGGAAGGGAACGGGGAGCTGTTTTTT. Protein product: CASSMTGEGNGELFF. The J gene is TRBJ2-2, the V gene TRBV5-1; the match to TRBD1 covers 8 bases. The CDR3 totals 15 residues. Germline V gene lookup returns CDR1 SGHRS and CDR2 YFSETQ. Trimming at V came to 4 bases and at J to 7 bases, leaving 9 bases not matched to a gene.